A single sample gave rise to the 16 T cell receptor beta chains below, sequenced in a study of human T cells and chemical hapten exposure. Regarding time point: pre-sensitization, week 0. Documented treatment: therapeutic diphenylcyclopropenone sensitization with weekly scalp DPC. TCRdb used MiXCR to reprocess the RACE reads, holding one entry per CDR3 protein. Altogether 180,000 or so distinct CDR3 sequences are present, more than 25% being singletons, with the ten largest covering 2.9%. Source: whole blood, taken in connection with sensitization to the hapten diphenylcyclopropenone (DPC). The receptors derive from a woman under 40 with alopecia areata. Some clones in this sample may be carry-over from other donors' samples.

CDR3 sequence: CSASRDRVYEQYF. As DNA, the CDR3 is TGCAGTGCTAGCCGGGACAGGGTCTACGAGCAGTACTTC. V usage is TRBV20-1 and J usage is TRBJ2-7; 9 bases fit TRBD1. The CDR3 totals 13 residues. The germline V gene has CDR1 DFQATT and CDR2 SNEGSKA (reference sequence). The V gene end was trimmed by 3 bases and the J gene end by 3 bases; junction bases not matched to a gene: 3.

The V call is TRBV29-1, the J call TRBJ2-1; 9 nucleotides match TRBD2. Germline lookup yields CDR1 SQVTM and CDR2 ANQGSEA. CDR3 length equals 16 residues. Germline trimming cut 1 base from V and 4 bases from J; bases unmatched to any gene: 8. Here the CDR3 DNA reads TGCAGCGTTGAAGGGTTGAGCGGGGGGACTTACAATGAGCAGTTCTTC. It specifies CSVEGLSGGTYNEQFF.

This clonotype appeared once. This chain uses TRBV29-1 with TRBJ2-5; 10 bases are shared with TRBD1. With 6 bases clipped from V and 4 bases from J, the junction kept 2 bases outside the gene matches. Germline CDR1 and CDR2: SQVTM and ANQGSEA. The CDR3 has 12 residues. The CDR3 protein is CSVDRGRETQYF. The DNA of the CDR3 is TGCAGCGTCGACAGGGGGCGAGAGACCCAGTACTTC.

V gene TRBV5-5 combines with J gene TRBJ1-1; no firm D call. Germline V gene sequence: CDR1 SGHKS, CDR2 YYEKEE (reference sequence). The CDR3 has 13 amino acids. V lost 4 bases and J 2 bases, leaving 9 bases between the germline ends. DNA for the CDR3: TGTGCCAGCAGCACTCAGAGAAACACTGAAGCTTTCTTT. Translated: CASSTQRNTEAFF. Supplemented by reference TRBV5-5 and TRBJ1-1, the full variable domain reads DAGVTQSPTHLIKTRGQQVTLRCSPISGHKSVSWYQQVLGQGPQFIFQYYEKEERGRGNFPDRFSARQFPNYSSELNVNALLLGDSALYLCASSTQRNTEAFFGQGTRLTVV.

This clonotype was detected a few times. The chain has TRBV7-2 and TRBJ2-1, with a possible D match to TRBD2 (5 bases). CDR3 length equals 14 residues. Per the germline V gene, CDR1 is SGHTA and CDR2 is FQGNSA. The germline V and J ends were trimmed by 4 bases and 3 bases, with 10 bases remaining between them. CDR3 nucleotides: TGTGCCAGCAGCTATTCCGGGATCTACAATGAGCAGTTCTTC. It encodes CASSYSGIYNEQFF.

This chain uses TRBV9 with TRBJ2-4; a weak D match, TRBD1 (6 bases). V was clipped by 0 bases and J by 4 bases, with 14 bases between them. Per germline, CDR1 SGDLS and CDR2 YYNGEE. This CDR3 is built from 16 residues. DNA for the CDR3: TGTGCCAGCAGCGTAGAGGTCACAGGGATAAAAAACATTCAGTACTTC. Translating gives CASSVEVTGIKNIQYF.

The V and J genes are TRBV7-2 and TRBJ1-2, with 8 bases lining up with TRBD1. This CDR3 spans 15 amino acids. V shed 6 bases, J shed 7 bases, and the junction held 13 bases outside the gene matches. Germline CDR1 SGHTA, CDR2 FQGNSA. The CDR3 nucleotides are TGTGCCAGCAGGGCGACCGGGACAGGAACGGCTGGCTACACCTTC. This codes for CASRATGTGTAGYTF.

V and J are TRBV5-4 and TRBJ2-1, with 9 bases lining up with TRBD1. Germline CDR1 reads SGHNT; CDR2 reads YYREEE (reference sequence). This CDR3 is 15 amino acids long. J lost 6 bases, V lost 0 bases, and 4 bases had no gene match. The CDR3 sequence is CASSLAGTGSNEQFF. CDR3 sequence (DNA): TGTGCCAGCAGCTTGGCTGGGACAGGGTCCAATGAGCAGTTCTTC.

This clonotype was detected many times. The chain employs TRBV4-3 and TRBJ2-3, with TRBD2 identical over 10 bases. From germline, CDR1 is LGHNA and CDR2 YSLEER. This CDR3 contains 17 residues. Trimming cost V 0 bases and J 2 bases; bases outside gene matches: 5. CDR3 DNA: TGCGCCAGCAGCCAAGAACCTAGCGGGGGCCCCACAGATACGCAGTATTTT. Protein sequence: CASSQEPSGGPTDTQYF.

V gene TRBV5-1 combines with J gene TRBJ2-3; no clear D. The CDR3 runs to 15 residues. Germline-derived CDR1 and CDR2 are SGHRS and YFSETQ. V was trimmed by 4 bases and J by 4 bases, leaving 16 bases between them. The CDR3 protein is CASSPGSLVADTQYF. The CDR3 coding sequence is TGCGCCAGCAGCCCTGGATCTCTTGTTGCAGATACGCAGTATTTT.

CDR3 sequence reads: CSASPGRGYNEQFF. The CDR3 DNA reads as TGCAGTGCTAGCCCTGGGAGAGGATACAATGAGCAGTTCTTC. This rearrangement joins TRBV20-1 to TRBJ2-1; possibly TRBD2 for D (5 bases). Germline CDR1 and CDR2: DFQATT and SNEGSKA (reference sequence). The V gene lost 3 bases and the J gene lost 4 bases, with 13 bases spanning the gap. The CDR3 is 14 amino acids.

The CDR3 protein is CASSLGNEAFF. DNA of the CDR3: TGTGCCAGCAGCTTAGGGAATGAAGCTTTCTTT. The chain uses TRBV11-1 and TRBJ1-1; D is unclear. CDR1 is SGHAT and CDR2 is FQDESV in the germline V gene (reference sequence). The CDR3 consists of 11 residues. The V gene lost 1 base and the J gene lost 7 bases, with 4 bases spanning the gap.

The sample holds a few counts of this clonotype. The CDR3 nucleotides are TGCGCCAGCAGCTTGGGTGTAGCAGGGGCGAGCACAGATACGCAGTATTTT. This sequence encodes CASSLGVAGASTDTQYF. This chain links TRBV5-1 with TRBJ2-3, with a weak D call TRBD1 (6 bases). Trimming removed 0 bases from V and 0 bases from J, with 14 bases in between. The CDR3 sequence is 17 residues long. Germline V gene sequence: CDR1 SGHRS, CDR2 YFSETQ.

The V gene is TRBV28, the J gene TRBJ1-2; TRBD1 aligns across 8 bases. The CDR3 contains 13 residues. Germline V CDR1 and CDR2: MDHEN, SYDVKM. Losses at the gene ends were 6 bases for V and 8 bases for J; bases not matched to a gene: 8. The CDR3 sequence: CASSPGTGIGYTF. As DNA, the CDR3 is TGTGCCAGCAGCCCTGGGACAGGCATCGGCTACACCTTC.

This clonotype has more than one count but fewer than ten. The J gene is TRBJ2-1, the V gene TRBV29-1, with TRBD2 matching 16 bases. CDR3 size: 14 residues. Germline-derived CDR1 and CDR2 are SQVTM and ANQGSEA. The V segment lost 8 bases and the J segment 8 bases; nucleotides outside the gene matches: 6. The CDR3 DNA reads TGCAGCCCTGCGGGACTAGCGGGAGGGCATGAGCAGTTCTTC. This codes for CSPAGLAGGHEQFF.

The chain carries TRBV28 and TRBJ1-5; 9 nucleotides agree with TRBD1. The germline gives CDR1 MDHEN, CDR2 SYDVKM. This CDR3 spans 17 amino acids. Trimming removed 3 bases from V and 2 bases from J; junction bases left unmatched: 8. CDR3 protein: CASSLWGQGGGNQPQHF. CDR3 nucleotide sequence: TGTGCCAGCAGTTTGTGGGGACAGGGAGGGGGCAATCAGCCCCAGCATTTT.